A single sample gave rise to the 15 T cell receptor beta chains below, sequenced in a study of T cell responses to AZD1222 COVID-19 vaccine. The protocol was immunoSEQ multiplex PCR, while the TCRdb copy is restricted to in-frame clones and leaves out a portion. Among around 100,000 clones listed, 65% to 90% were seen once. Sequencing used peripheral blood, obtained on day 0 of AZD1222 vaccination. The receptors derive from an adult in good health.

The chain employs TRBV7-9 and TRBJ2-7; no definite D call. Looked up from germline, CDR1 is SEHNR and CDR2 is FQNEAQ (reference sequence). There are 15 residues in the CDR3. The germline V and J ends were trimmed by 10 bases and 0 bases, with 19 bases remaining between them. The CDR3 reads CATTKVGRPSYEQYF. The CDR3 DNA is TGTGCCACCACGAAGGTGGGAAGGCCCTCCTACGAGCAGTACTTC.

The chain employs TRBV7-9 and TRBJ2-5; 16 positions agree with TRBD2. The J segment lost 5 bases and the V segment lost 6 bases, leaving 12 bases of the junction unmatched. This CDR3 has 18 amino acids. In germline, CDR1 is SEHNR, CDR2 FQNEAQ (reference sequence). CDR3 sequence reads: CASRASGTSGGARETQYF. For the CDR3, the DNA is TGTGCCAGCAGAGCCTCCGGGACTAGCGGGGGGGCGAGGGAGACCCAGTACTTC.

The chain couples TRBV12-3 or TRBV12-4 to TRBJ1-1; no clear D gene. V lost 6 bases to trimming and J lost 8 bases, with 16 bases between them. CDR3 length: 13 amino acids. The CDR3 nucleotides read TGTGCCAGCAGCCTGACACTACGGTTAGAAGCTTTCTTT. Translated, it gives CASSLTLRLEAFF.

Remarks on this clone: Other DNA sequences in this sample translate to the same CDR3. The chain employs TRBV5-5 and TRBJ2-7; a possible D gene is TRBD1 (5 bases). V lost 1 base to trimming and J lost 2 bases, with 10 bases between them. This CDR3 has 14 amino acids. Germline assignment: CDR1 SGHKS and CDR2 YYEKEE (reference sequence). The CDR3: CASSLLRTTYEQYF. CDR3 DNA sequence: TGTGCCAGCAGCTTGCTTAGGACAACCTACGAGCAGTACTTC.

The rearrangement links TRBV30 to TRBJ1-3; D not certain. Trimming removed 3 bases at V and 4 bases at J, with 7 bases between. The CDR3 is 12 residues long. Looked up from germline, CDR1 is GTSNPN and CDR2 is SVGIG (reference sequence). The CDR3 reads CAWRPWGNTIYF. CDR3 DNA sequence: TGTGCCTGGAGGCCCTGGGGAAACACCATATATTTT.

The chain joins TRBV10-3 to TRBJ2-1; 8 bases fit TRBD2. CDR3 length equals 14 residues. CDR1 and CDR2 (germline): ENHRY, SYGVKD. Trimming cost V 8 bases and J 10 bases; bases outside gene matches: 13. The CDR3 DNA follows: TGTGCCATCGGGCTCGGGAGGGCCGGCGGGGAGCAGTTCTTC. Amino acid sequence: CAIGLGRAGGEQFF.

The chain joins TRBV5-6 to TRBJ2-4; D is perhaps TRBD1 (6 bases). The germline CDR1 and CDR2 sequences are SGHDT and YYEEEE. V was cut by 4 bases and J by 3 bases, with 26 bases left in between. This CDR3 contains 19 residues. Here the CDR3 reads CASSLDRYSQTVRKNIQYF. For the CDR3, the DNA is TGTGCCAGCAGCCTTGACAGGTATTCGCAAACGGTCCGCAAAAACATTCAGTACTTC.

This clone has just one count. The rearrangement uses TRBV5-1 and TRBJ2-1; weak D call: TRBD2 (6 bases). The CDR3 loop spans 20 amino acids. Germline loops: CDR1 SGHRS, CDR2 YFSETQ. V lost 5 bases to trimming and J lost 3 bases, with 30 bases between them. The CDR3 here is CASRRRLPPKLRGGYNEQFF. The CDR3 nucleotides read TGCGCCAGCAGGAGGCGACTCCCCCCTAAACTAAGGGGAGGCTACAATGAGCAGTTCTTC.

The CDR3 region is CASSHVTVQETQYF. As DNA, the CDR3 is TGTGCCAGCAGCCATGTGACAGTCCAAGAGACCCAGTACTTC. This chain connects TRBV5-5 to TRBJ2-5; TRBD1 might be the D (5 bases). Germline CDR1 and CDR2: SGHKS and YYEKEE (reference sequence). This CDR3 contains 14 residues. V was trimmed by 4 bases and J by 1 base, leaving 11 bases between them.

This CDR3 is CATSRTSRETQYF. In DNA, the CDR3 is TGTGCCACCAGCAGGACTAGTCGAGAGACCCAGTACTTC. The chain employs TRBV15 and TRBJ2-5; maybe TRBD2 (6 bases). Per the germline V gene, CDR1 is LNHNV and CDR2 is YYDKDF (reference sequence). Trimming removed 3 bases from V and 4 bases from J, with 9 bases in between. This CDR3 region has 13 residues.

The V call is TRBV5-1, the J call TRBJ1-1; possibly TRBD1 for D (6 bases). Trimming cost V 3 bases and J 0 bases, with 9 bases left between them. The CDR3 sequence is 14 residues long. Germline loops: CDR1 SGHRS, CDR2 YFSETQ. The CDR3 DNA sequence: TGCGCCAGCAGCTCCCAGGGGATGAACACTGAAGCTTTCTTT. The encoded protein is CASSSQGMNTEAFF.

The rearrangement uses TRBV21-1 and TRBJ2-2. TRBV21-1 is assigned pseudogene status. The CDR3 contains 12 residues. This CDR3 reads CASTKGRGELFF. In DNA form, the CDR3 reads TGTGCCAGCACCAAGGGTCGCGGGGAGCTGTTTTTT.

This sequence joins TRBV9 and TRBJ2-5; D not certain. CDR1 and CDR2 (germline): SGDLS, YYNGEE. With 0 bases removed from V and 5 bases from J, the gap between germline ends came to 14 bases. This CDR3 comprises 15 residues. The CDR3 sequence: CASSVDPGLGETQYF. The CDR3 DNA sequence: TGTGCCAGCAGCGTAGACCCCGGGTTGGGGGAGACCCAGTACTTC.

CDR3 amino acids: CASSLESNSPLHF. DNA for the CDR3: TGTGCCAGCAGCTTAGAGAGTAATTCACCCCTCCACTTT. The rearrangement links TRBV7-9 to TRBJ1-6; D is undetermined. The CDR3 runs 13 residues. Germline CDR1 is SEHNR and CDR2 is FQNEAQ (reference sequence). V lost 1 base to trimming and J lost 6 bases, with 4 bases between them. Full variable domain (missing parts from reference TRBV7-9 and TRBJ1-6): DTGVSQNPRHKITKRGQNVTFRCDPISEHNRLYWYRQTLGQGPEFLTYFQNEAQLEKSRLLSDRFSAERPKGSFSTLEIQRTEQGDSAMYLCASSLESNSPLHFGNGTRLTVT.

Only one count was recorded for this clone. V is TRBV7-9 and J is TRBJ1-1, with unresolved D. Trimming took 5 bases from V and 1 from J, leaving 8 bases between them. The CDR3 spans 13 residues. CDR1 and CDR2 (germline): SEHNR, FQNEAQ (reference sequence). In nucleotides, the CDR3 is TGTGCCAGCAGCCCTAACCCGAACACTGAAGCTTTCTTT. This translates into CASSPNPNTEAFF.